This T cell receptor (beta chain) was sequenced for a study of cytomegalovirus exposure and HLA in healthy donors. The PCR contained 60 Vbeta and 13 Jbeta primers. Libraries were prepared by immunoSEQ multiplex PCR; TCRdb keeps only in-frame clonotypes and omits some of them. The data hold about 120,000 clones, with 79% observed a single time. The CDR3 loop spans 15 amino acids. V trimming: 3 bases; J trimming: 4 bases; junction bases outside the gene matches: 4. In germline, CDR1 is LNHDA, CDR2 SQIVND (reference sequence). The source is a man in his late teens or twenties in good health and CMV-seronegative. The chain uses TRBV19 and TRBJ2-1; the match to TRBD2 covers 9 bases. The sequenced sample was PBMCs. The CDR3 bases are TGTGCCAGTAGTATTGCGGGAGGGTTGTACAATGAGCAGTTCTTC. Amino acid sequence: CASSIAGGLYNEQFF. The whole variable domain, remainder taken from reference TRBV19 and TRBJ2-1, is DGGITQSPKYLFRKEGQNVTLSCEQNLNHDAMYWYRQDPGQGLRLIYYSQIVNDFQKGDIAEGYSVSREKKESFPLTVTSAQKNPTAFYLCASSIAGGLYNEQFFGPGTRLTVL.